This TCR beta chain was recorded in a study of identical twins. General study findings and limits: Among beta out-of-frame sequences, excess sharing between twins appeared weaker.

Using its own MiXCR run on the 5' RACE reads, TCRdb lists one record per CDR3 protein. The sample records 700,000 or so distinct CDR3 sequences, 8.6% being singletons. Remarks on this clonotype: The target antigen is unknown.

V dropped 3 bases and J dropped 6 bases, with 5 bases sitting between them. The CDR3 is made up of 12 amino acids. Germline V lookup: CDR1 SNHLY, CDR2 FYNNEI. These data also featured in a second study, about yellow fever vaccine responses in identical twins.

Sequenced sample: PBMCs. The clonotype comes from a woman in her late teens or twenties in good health. The chain couples TRBV2 to TRBJ2-2; D is unclear. The CDR3 reads CASSDWAGELFF. The CDR3 bases are TGTGCCAGCAGTGATTGGGCCGGGGAGCTGTTTTTT.